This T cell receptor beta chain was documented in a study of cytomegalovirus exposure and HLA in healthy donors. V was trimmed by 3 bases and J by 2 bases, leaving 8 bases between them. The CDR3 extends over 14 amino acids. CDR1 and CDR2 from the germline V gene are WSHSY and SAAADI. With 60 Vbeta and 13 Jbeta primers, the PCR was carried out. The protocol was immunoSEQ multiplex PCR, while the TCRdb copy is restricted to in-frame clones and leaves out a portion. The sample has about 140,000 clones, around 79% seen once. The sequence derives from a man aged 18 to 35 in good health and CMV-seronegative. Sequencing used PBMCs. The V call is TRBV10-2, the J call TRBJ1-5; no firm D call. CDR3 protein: CASSDGWGNQPQHF. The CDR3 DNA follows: TGCGCCAGCAGTGACGGGTGGGGCAATCAGCCCCAGCATTTT.